Described below is a single T cell receptor beta chain sequence and its context. The count of this clone is one. It lacks a known antigen. Per-base quality was not reported, and no clone a single base away is much larger than it. Counted from cysteine to phenylalanine, this CDR3 has 13 amino acids. The retained sequence is limited to the CDR3, 39 bases, with the frame set at the first base. The trim is 2 bases for V and 11 bases for J, with a gap of 13 bases between the germline ends. CDR1 is given as SGHDN and CDR2 as FVKESK, both from the germline V gene. Using the deep immunoSEQ assay, TCR CDR3 regions were amplified from genomic DNA by multiplex PCR. Genomic DNA extracted from each cell subset was distributed evenly over all wells of several immunoSEQ 96-well plates, and each plate served as one replicate. Each replicate PCR for sorted subsets received approximately 220 ng genomic DNA, equal to about 30,000 T cell genomes. Purified libraries were quantified with a Qubit 3.0 fluorometer, sized on a Bioanalyzer 2100, and re-quantified with the KAPA Library Quantification kit. Each immunoSEQ 96-well plate was sequenced on its own single-read 150-cycle Illumina NextSeq 550 flow cell. Concerning the study's data processing: The immunoSEQ output contained only junctional sequences without quality scores, so filtering could not match that applied to full-length reads. Sequences were annotated with PyIR, a Python wrapper for IgBLAST v1.9, and V/J genes and CDR3 were assigned using IMGT germline references. Any read was removed if the V/J assignment was weak (E-value above 1e-6), the CDR3 was missing, or the read contained stop codons, out-of-frame junctions, or ambiguous translated residues. V3J clonotypes were defined by identical inferred V gene, J gene, and CDR3 amino acid sequence. Percentage overlap between repertoires was calculated by dividing the number of shared unique clonotypes by the size of the smaller repertoire. Repertoire richness was assessed with RTK rarefaction, the Chao1 estimator, and Recon v2.1 estimates of unobserved clonotypes. Generation probabilities for all TCRbeta clonotypes obtained by the gDNA method from several donors were computed using OLGA. TCRdb took this table from immuneACCESS and kept in-frame rearrangements with V and J called. Such tables lack part of the clones; where checked against another copy, unresolved V genes explain under half of the gap, and the rest is unexplained. V, J and clone size are those of that table, while D and trimming were read from the DNA. This sample is represented by under 2.5 million clones; just under 95% of them were singletons. More than 0.35% of the sample belongs to the ten largest clones.

The donors were healthy, HIV-negative adults who had no recently reported acute infections or vaccinations. All donors were Caucasian adults living in Nashville, Tennessee, USA. CD4+ T cells were enriched by magnetic negative selection, after which naive cells were positively selected on CD45RA and the negative fraction was taken as the memory subset. Blood was collected by leukapheresis, and PBMCs were isolated by Ficoll-Histopaque density gradient centrifugation and then cryopreserved in liquid nitrogen vapor phase. Analytical flow cytometry was used to check the purity and quantity of each magnetically sorted T cell population. Each sorted fraction had its genomic DNA isolated and then quantified by UV absorbance on a Nanodrop 2000c. This entry comes from a study of shared clonotypes between healthy human individuals (dated by TCRdb to the early 2020s). In the study overall: A few men and two women, aged 18 to 49 years, made up the cohort. Per donor, three plates each were used for CD4 naive and CD4 memory, two for CD8 naive, and one for CD8 memory. To estimate repertoire size and how much clonotype sharing occurs between individuals, the study deeply sequenced the blood TCR repertoires of several healthy adults. To increase sequencing depth and limit assay-specific biases, different laboratories used diverse techniques to prepare libraries and sequence TCR repertoires. Between about 0.94 and 8.9 billion PBMCs per donor were obtained by leukapheresis. What the study reported, not specific to this receptor: Pairwise subsampling indicated that sequencing depth was expected to affect the degree of clonotype sharing among donors. Rarefaction of sorted-subset datasets indicated incomplete sequencing despite the large sequencing depth. Sampling was limited to blood, and TCR repertoires in tissue likely differ from TCR repertoires in blood. Across a handful of donors, 5% to 6% of naive CD4, approximately 3.6% of naive CD8, under 2.5% of memory CD4, and approximately 0.4% of memory CD8 clonotypes were shared. Compared with non-shared clonotypes, clonotypes shared by all four sorted-subset donors had higher generation probabilities. Naive subsets generally had larger estimated clonotype richness than memory subsets. Because the study included a small number of donors, the genetic and exposure-history diversity represented was limited.

Input material: naive CD4+ T cells from PBMCs. The cell subset or site tag for this specimen amounts to: CD45RA+ positively selected. This chain joins TRBV14 to TRBJ1-3; the D segment cannot be called with confidence. This TCR came from a man between 18 and 29 years old in good health. Some clones in this sample may be carry-over from other donors' samples. The CDR3 in this case is CASSQSLEGAIYF. The DNA sequence is as follows: TGTGCCAGCAGCCAAAGTCTTGAGGGAGCCATATATTTT.